These 28 T cell receptor beta chains were sequenced from one sample in a study of T cell changes during pregnancy in multiple sclerosis. The repertoire was sequenced with immunoSEQ multiplex PCR; TCRdb's copy has only in-frame clones and lacks some. This sample has some 130,000 clones, with approximately 96% found just once. The sample in question was peripheral blood, obtained after pregnancy. These TCRs come from a female donor with multiple sclerosis, enrolled in a pregnancy study.

The chain links TRBV5-1 to TRBJ2-3; 7 bases agree with TRBD1. V lost 4 bases and J lost 2; bases outside the gene matches: 4. The CDR3 covers 14 residues. CDR1 is SGHRS and CDR2 is YFSETQ in the germline V gene. The CDR3 DNA reads as TGCGCCAGCAGCCAGGGACAGTCCACAGATACGCAGTATTTT. Translating it yields CASSQGQSTDTQYF.

The gene calls are TRBV5-6 and TRBJ2-5; TRBD2 agrees at 8 bases. The CDR3 extends over 15 amino acids. V lost 0 bases, J lost 5 bases, and 6 bases stayed unmatched. In germline, CDR1 is SGHDT, CDR2 YYEEEE. CDR3 protein: CASSLVSGRGETQYF. As DNA, the CDR3 is TGTGCCAGCAGCTTGGTATCCGGGAGGGGTGAGACCCAGTACTTC.

The V gene is TRBV19, the J gene TRBJ1-2; the match to TRBD1 covers 9 bases. The CDR3 runs 13 residues. Germline values: CDR1 LNHDA, CDR2 SQIVND (reference sequence). Unmatched junction bases numbered 5, after V lost 7 bases and J lost 5 bases. CDR3 in amino acids: CASTRTGEYGYTF. In DNA, the CDR3 is TGTGCCAGTACCCGGACAGGGGAATATGGCTACACCTTC.

This chain connects TRBV28 to TRBJ2-7, with TRBD1 matching over 7 bases. The CDR3 spans 16 residues. V was pared by 3 bases and J by 3 bases, with 11 bases of the junction left unmatched. From germline, CDR1 is MDHEN and CDR2 SYDVKM. The CDR3 DNA reads TGTGCCAGCAGTTTGGACGTAAGACAGGGAAGCTACGAGCAGTACTTC. It yields the protein CASSLDVRQGSYEQYF.

The chain employs TRBV27 and TRBJ2-5; 16 bases line up with TRBD2. The CDR3 spans 18 residues. Germline assignment: CDR1 MNHEY and CDR2 SMNVEV (reference sequence). V lost 6 bases to trimming and J lost 5 bases; unmatched junction nucleotides: 12. In DNA, the CDR3 is TGTGCCAGCAGCGCCCGGGGGACTAGCGGGAGGGCCCATGAGACCCAGTACTTC. Its protein is CASSARGTSGRAHETQYF.

This rearrangement joins TRBV11-3 to TRBJ1-3; D gene uncertain. Germline CDR1 SGHNT, CDR2 YENEEA. Deletions cut 3 bases from V and 3 bases from J, with 6 bases between. This CDR3 has 13 amino acids. CDR3 nucleotide sequence: TGTGCCAGCAGCTTGGGCTATGGAAACACCATATATTTT. Protein: CASSLGYGNTIYF.

This clone showed up just a few times. The chain couples TRBV30 to TRBJ1-1; D is undetermined. The CDR3 is 12 residues long. Germline V CDR1 and CDR2: GTSNPN, SVGIG (reference sequence). The ends were cut back, 4 bases at V and 0 bases at J, with 6 bases in the middle. CDR3 nucleotide sequence: TGTGCCTGGATTGGGCTGAACACTGAAGCTTTCTTT. Translating it yields CAWIGLNTEAFF.

The table lists this clone with a count of one. CDR3 residues: CASSLATGYEQYF. The DNA for the CDR3 is TGTGCCAGCAGCTTAGCGACAGGTTACGAGCAGTACTTC. The V and J genes are TRBV7-6 and TRBJ2-7, with D possibly matching TRBD1 (6 bases). V was trimmed by 0 bases and J by 4 bases, leaving 7 bases between them. This CDR3 is built from 13 residues. Germline V CDR1 and CDR2: SGHVS, FNYEAQ.

The chain combines TRBV2 with TRBJ1-5; D is possibly TRBD1 (5 bases). The CDR3 loop spans 13 amino acids. The germline V and J ends were trimmed by 7 bases and 2 bases, with 9 bases remaining between them. Germline V gene lookup returns CDR1 SNHLY and CDR2 FYNNEI. The CDR3, as DNA: TGTGCCAGCAACCCAGGGCGCAATCAGCCCCAGCATTTT. Translation gives CASNPGRNQPQHF.

V and J are TRBV19 and TRBJ2-5, with 9 bases lining up with TRBD1. This CDR3 comprises 15 residues. From germline, CDR1 is LNHDA and CDR2 SQIVND (reference sequence). Germline trimming cut 6 bases from V and 5 bases from J; bases unmatched to any gene: 10. The CDR3 is CASSKGQGFLETQYF. The CDR3 coding sequence is TGTGCCAGTAGCAAGGGACAGGGATTTTTGGAGACCCAGTACTTC. The variable domain in full, with the rest retrieved from reference TRBV19 and TRBJ2-5, is DGGITQSPKYLFRKEGQNVTLSCEQNLNHDAMYWYRQDPGQGLRLIYYSQIVNDFQKGDIAEGYSVSREKKESFPLTVTSAQKNPTAFYLCASSKGQGFLETQYFGPGTRLLVL.

The chain combines TRBV6-1 with TRBJ2-7; TRBD1 aligns across 9 bases. The length of the CDR3 is 16 residues. Germline V gene data show CDR1 as MNHNS and CDR2 as SASEGT. After removal of 5 bases from V and 6 bases from J, the junction contained 14 bases not matched to a gene. The CDR3 DNA reads as TGTGCCAGCAGTAAAGGGGTGGGGACAGGGACGTTCGAGCAGTACTTC. Residues: CASSKGVGTGTFEQYF.

This chain uses TRBV5-6 with TRBJ2-2; 7 bases map to TRBD2. V lost 2 bases to trimming and J lost 6 bases; unmatched junction nucleotides: 1. The CDR3 consists of 13 residues. CDR1 SGHDT and CDR2 YYEEEE come from the germline V gene. CDR3 region: CASSFAGAGELFF. The CDR3 DNA is TGTGCCAGCAGCTTTGCGGGGGCCGGGGAGCTGTTTTTT.

V usage is TRBV2 and J usage is TRBJ2-5, with D perhaps matching TRBD1 (6 bases). Trimming cost V 7 bases and J 1 base, with 19 bases left between them. The CDR3 has 16 amino acids. The germline CDR1 and CDR2 sequences are SNHLY and FYNNEI. In DNA, the CDR3 is TGTGCCAGCAACCTACAGGGCGCGCTCCCCCAAGAGACCCAGTACTTC. Protein product: CASNLQGALPQETQYF. Full variable domain (missing parts from reference TRBV2 and TRBJ2-5): EPEVTQTPSHQVTQMGQEVILRCVPISNHLYFYWYRQILGQKVEFLVSFYNNEISEKSEIFDDQFSVERPDGSNFTLKIRSTKLEDSAMYFCASNLQGALPQETQYFGPGTRLLVL.

The chain combines TRBV5-1 with TRBJ2-1, with D unresolved. CDR1 and CDR2 from the germline V gene are SGHRS and YFSETQ. The CDR3 has 12 residues. Trimming took 3 bases from V and 7 from J, leaving 8 bases between them. The CDR3 DNA sequence: TGCGCCAGCAGCTCCCAGTCGAATGAGCAGTTCTTC. This translates into CASSSQSNEQFF.

The rearrangement joins TRBV12-5 to TRBJ2-5, with D possibly matching TRBD1 (7 bases). Trimming shortened V by 1 base and J by 4 bases, and 19 bases separated the two germline ends. Germline V gene sequence: CDR1 LGHNT, CDR2 FRNRAP. The CDR3 runs 17 residues. The chain's CDR3 is CASGLGVGRGDGETQYF. CDR3 bases: TGTGCTAGTGGTTTGGGCGTCGGCAGGGGGGATGGAGAGACCCAGTACTTC.

The chain has TRBV2 and TRBJ2-6; TRBD2 is a possible D gene (5 bases). CDR3 size: 18 residues. The germline CDR1 and CDR2 sequences are SNHLY and FYNNEI. V dropped 4 bases and J dropped 1 base, with 17 bases sitting between them. This chain's CDR3 is CASSGLAGGPSGANVLTF. The CDR3 nucleotides read TGTGCCAGCAGTGGGTTGGCGGGCGGGCCTTCTGGGGCCAACGTCCTGACTTTC.

V gene TRBV19 combines with J gene TRBJ2-6; possible D gene TRBD2, 6 bases. CDR1 and CDR2 (germline): LNHDA, SQIVND (reference sequence). V was shortened by 7 bases and J by 13 bases, with 17 bases between the two germline ends. The CDR3 spans 13 residues. The CDR3 region is CASMRPGVEVLTF. Written as DNA, the CDR3 is TGTGCCAGTATGAGACCGGGAGTGGAGGTCCTGACTTTC.

In DNA form, the CDR3 reads TGTGCCAGCAGCTTGAGCGGGAGCTTCTTATACAATGAGCAGTTCTTC. It codes for CASSLSGSFLYNEQFF. This chain joins TRBV5-4 and TRBJ2-1, with 8 bases fitting TRBD2. The germline V gene has CDR1 SGHNT and CDR2 YYREEE (reference sequence). The CDR3 consists of 16 residues. Unmatched junction bases numbered 7, after V lost 1 base and J lost 4 bases.

The chain couples TRBV21-1 to TRBJ1-1; TRBD1, as called in the table, went unchecked against the DNA. TRBV21-1 is noted as a pseudogene. CDR3 length equals 19 residues. CDR3 protein: CASSKQPTDRPNRDTEAFF. The CDR3 DNA is TGTGCCAGCAGCAAACAGCCAACTGACAGGCCCAATCGAGACACTGAAGCTTTCTTT.

The chain joins TRBV6-5 to TRBJ2-7, with 11 nucleotides matching TRBD2. The CDR3 covers 15 residues. Germline lookup yields CDR1 MNHEY and CDR2 SVGAGI. J gave up 5 bases and V 2 bases, and 5 bases lay outside the gene matches. CDR3 DNA sequence: TGTGCCAGCAGTTACAATACTAGCGGGAGCGACGAGCAGTACTTC. It is translated as CASSYNTSGSDEQYF.

The rearrangement links TRBV7-2 to TRBJ2-7; 11 bases align to TRBD1. The CDR3 has 14 residues. The V gene's germline CDR1 is SGHTA and CDR2 FQGNSA. Trimming removed 3 bases from V and 3 bases from J; junction bases left unmatched: 1. CDR3 nucleotide sequence: TGTGCCAGCAGCTTGGGACAGGGGGTCTACGAGCAGTACTTC. Translating it yields CASSLGQGVYEQYF.

This chain joins TRBV2 and TRBJ1-4; the D is unclear. Germline V gene sequence: CDR1 SNHLY, CDR2 FYNNEI. V lost 6 bases, J lost 5 bases, and 16 bases lay in between. This CDR3 comprises 15 residues. Here the CDR3 reads CASSRRRGLNEKLFF. CDR3 DNA sequence: TGTGCCAGCAGCCGAAGGCGCGGGTTAAATGAAAAACTGTTTTTT.

The J gene is TRBJ1-1, the V gene TRBV6-4; D is perhaps TRBD1 (6 bases). Germline V CDR1 and CDR2: MRHNA, SNTAGT. CDR3 length equals 14 residues. V was trimmed by 8 bases and J by 3 bases, leaving 16 bases between them. The CDR3 is CASRLTGSDTEAFF. The CDR3 nucleotides read TGTGCCAGCCGATTAACAGGGTCGGACACTGAAGCTTTCTTT.

The V and J genes are TRBV19 and TRBJ1-1; the match to TRBD1 covers 8 bases. V lost 2 bases, J lost 0 bases, and 5 bases stayed unmatched. Per germline, CDR1 LNHDA and CDR2 SQIVND (reference sequence). There are 16 residues in the CDR3. The CDR3 region has the DNA TGTGCCAGTAGTATAACGTCGACAGGGGTGAACACTGAAGCTTTCTTT. Protein product: CASSITSTGVNTEAFF.

The chain couples TRBV25-1 to TRBJ1-5; D is unresolved. The V gene lost 1 base and the J gene lost 1 base, with 5 bases spanning the gap. This CDR3 is 14 amino acids long. Looked up from germline, CDR1 is MGHDK and CDR2 is SYGVNS. The CDR3 reads CASSEWASNQPQHF. Here the CDR3 DNA reads TGTGCCAGCAGTGAATGGGCCAGCAATCAGCCCCAGCATTTT.

The chain uses TRBV18 and TRBJ2-1, with 10 bases aligning to TRBD2. The V gene end was trimmed by 2 bases and the J gene end by 0 bases; junction bases not matched to a gene: 7. This CDR3 is 18 amino acids long. Germline CDR1 is KGHSH and CDR2 is LQKENI. The CDR3 is CASSPTSGTPSSYNEQFF. For the CDR3, the DNA is TGTGCCAGCTCACCAACTAGCGGGACCCCGAGCTCCTACAATGAGCAGTTCTTC.

The V gene is TRBV5-1, the J gene TRBJ2-1; possibly TRBD1 for D (5 bases). Trimming stripped 1 base from V and 8 bases from J, with 13 bases between. CDR1 SGHRS and CDR2 YFSETQ come from the germline V gene. The CDR3 has 14 residues. The chain's CDR3 is CASSLSRVVDEQFF. DNA for the CDR3: TGCGCCAGCAGCTTGTCCAGGGTGGTCGATGAGCAGTTCTTC.

The CDR3 nucleotides read TGTGCCAGTAGTAAACTAGCCGCCGGGGAGCTGTTTTTT. This encodes CASSKLAAGELFF. The V gene is TRBV19, the J gene TRBJ2-2; possibly TRBD2 for D (6 bases). The CDR3 is made up of 13 amino acids. Germline V gene sequence: CDR1 LNHDA, CDR2 SQIVND (reference sequence). The V end was cut by 4 bases, the J end by 6 bases, with 9 bases between.